These 28 T cell receptor beta chains originate from one sample sequenced in a study of response to subunit inactivated influenza vaccine. TCRdb passed the RT-PCR reads through MiXCR, listing each CDR3 protein once. Among roughly 500,000 distinct CDR3 sequences, about 15% were seen once, and the ten largest hold approximately 3%. The material sequenced was CD4+ T cells sorted from PBMCs, taken 23 months after vaccination. Receptor source: a man between 50 and 69 years old who received an inactivated influenza vaccine.

This clonotype was counted at least ten times. The genes are TRBV10-3 and TRBJ2-7, with 7 bases lining up with TRBD1. CDR1 is ENHRY and CDR2 is SYGVKD in the germline V gene. The CDR3 extends over 14 amino acids. J gave up 2 bases and V 6 bases, and 7 bases lay outside the gene matches. DNA of the CDR3: TGTGCCATCAGAGGGACAGTACCTCCCTACGAGCAGTACTTC. This codes for CAIRGTVPPYEQYF.

This clonotype was seen more than once but under ten times. This chain links TRBV5-1 with TRBJ2-1, with 7 positions matching TRBD1. The CDR3 is 17 residues long. Germline V gene data show CDR1 as SGHRS and CDR2 as YFSETQ. V shed 3 bases and J 0 bases; nucleotides not matched to a gene: 9. CDR3 region: CASSSPKTGPSYNEQFF. CDR3 bases: TGCGCCAGCAGCTCCCCTAAGACAGGGCCCTCCTACAATGAGCAGTTCTTC.

The chain joins TRBV12-3 or TRBV12-4 to TRBJ1-2; weak D call: TRBD1 (5 bases). The CDR3 spans 13 residues. The ends were cut back, 5 bases at V and 8 bases at J, with 15 bases in the middle. This CDR3 is CASSLGTFAGYTF. The CDR3 DNA follows: TGTGCCAGCAGTCTCGGGACTTTCGCCGGCTACACCTTC.

This clonotype came up a few times. The rearrangement joins TRBV7-2 to TRBJ2-1; no definite D call. Germline lookup yields CDR1 SGHTA and CDR2 FQGNSA. This CDR3 contains 13 residues. Trimming stripped 5 bases from V and 8 bases from J, with 13 bases between. The CDR3: CASSPKNLHEQFF. For the CDR3, the DNA is TGTGCCAGCAGCCCAAAGAACCTCCATGAGCAGTTCTTC.

There are a few counts of this clonotype. This chain joins TRBV5-1 and TRBJ2-3, with 7 positions matching TRBD2. Germline V gives CDR1 SGHRS, CDR2 YFSETQ. The ends lost 0 bases at V and 4 bases at J; junction bases unmatched: 8. The CDR3 length is 16 residues. CDR3 sequence reads: CASSLGAERGSDTQYF. As DNA, the CDR3 is TGCGCCAGCAGCTTGGGTGCGGAGCGGGGCTCAGATACGCAGTATTTT. Full variable domain (remainder filled in from reference TRBV5-1 and TRBJ2-3): KAGVTQTPRYLIKTRGQQVTLSCSPISGHRSVSWYQQTPGQGLQFLFEYFSETQRNKGNFPGRFSGRQFSNSRSEMNVSTLELGDSALYLCASSLGAERGSDTQYFGPGTRLTVL.

The chain employs TRBV28 and TRBJ1-2, with TRBD1 identical over 7 bases. The CDR3 runs to 15 residues. The germline V gene encodes CDR1 MDHEN and CDR2 SYDVKM. Trimming cost V 3 bases and J 7 bases; bases outside gene matches: 11. CDR3 bases: TGTGCCAGCAGTTTTAAGGGGGCGCGGGTTGGTGGCTACACCTTC. Translated: CASSFKGARVGGYTF.

This clonotype was seen many times. DNA for the CDR3: TGTGCCAGCACCGCCGGGGGGCATGGGTTCTGGAATGAGCAGTTCTTC. Its protein is CASTAGGHGFWNEQFF. V usage is TRBV28 and J usage is TRBJ2-1, with TRBD2 as a possible D gene (7 bases). Germline CDR1 reads MDHEN; CDR2 reads SYDVKM. CDR3 size: 16 residues. Trimming pared 7 bases from V and 7 bases from J, leaving 23 bases between.

There are a few counts of this clonotype. This chain links TRBV5-1 with TRBJ2-7; TRBD2 matches at 15 bases. The germline V gene has CDR1 SGHRS and CDR2 YFSETQ. With V trimmed by 3 bases and J by 7 bases, 11 bases remained unmatched. CDR3 length: 17 residues. The CDR3 loop is CASSSRTSGRDAGEQYF. CDR3 coding DNA: TGCGCCAGCAGCTCCCGGACTAGCGGGAGGGATGCGGGAGAGCAGTACTTC.

This clonotype was counted only a few times. The CDR3 loop is CSVEEFEKLFF. In DNA form, the CDR3 reads TGCAGCGTTGAAGAGTTTGAAAAACTGTTTTTT. The V call is TRBV29-1, the J call TRBJ1-4; D is uncertain. This CDR3 is 11 amino acids long. The V end was cut by 0 bases, the J end by 7 bases, with 3 bases between. Germline CDR1 and CDR2: SQVTM and ANQGSEA.

This clonotype has more than one count but fewer than ten. CDR3 nucleotides: TGTGCCATCGGGGGGACCTCCTACGAGCAGTACTTC. Its protein product is CAIGGTSYEQYF. This chain joins TRBV10-3 and TRBJ2-7; weak D call: TRBD2 (6 bases). CDR3 length: 12 residues. The germline V gene encodes CDR1 ENHRY and CDR2 SYGVKD. V was trimmed by 8 bases and J by 0 bases, leaving 8 bases between them.

This clonotype has more than one count but fewer than ten. This chain connects TRBV6-2 or TRBV6-3 to TRBJ2-3, with D perhaps assigned TRBD1 or TRBD2 (5 bases each). The CDR3 contains 14 residues. Trimming removed 6 bases from V and 3 bases from J, with 13 bases in between. The V gene's germline CDR1 is MNHEY and CDR2 SVGEGT. The CDR3 spells CASRWDGPTDTQYF. In DNA form, the CDR3 reads TGTGCCAGCAGGTGGGACGGACCAACAGATACGCAGTATTTT.

A few counts support this clonotype. V is TRBV27 and J is TRBJ1-2; perhaps TRBD1 as D (6 bases). This CDR3 spans 13 amino acids. From germline, CDR1 is MNHEY and CDR2 SMNVEV (reference sequence). V was trimmed by 3 bases and J by 8 bases, leaving 13 bases between them. In nucleotides, the CDR3 is TGTGCCAGCAGTTTCCAGGACAGTGCAGGCTACACCTTC. Encoded protein: CASSFQDSAGYTF.

The chain has TRBV12-3 or TRBV12-4 and TRBJ2-3; 7 bases align to TRBD1. J lost 3 bases, V lost 2 bases, and 8 bases had no gene match. The CDR3 length is 16 residues. CDR3 coding DNA: TGTGCCAGCAGTTTATACAGGGGACCGGGGACAGATACGCAGTATTTT. Amino acid sequence: CASSLYRGPGTDTQYF.

The chain has TRBV25-1 and TRBJ1-1, with unresolved D. CDR3 length: 16 amino acids. Germline CDR1 is MGHDK and CDR2 is SYGVNS. Trimming cost V 6 bases and J 1 base, with 18 bases left between them. CDR3 sequence: CASRDTLRKGNTEAFF. CDR3 bases: TGTGCCAGCAGAGACACCCTTAGAAAGGGGAACACTGAAGCTTTCTTT.

This clonotype was found a few times. A much larger clone lies a single base off, so this may be a read error. The rearrangement uses TRBV27 and TRBJ2-5, with 7 bases aligning to TRBD1. The germline gives CDR1 MNHEY, CDR2 SMNVEV (reference sequence). The CDR3 extends over 15 amino acids. J gave up 2 bases and V 1 base, and 4 bases lay outside the gene matches. The CDR3 DNA reads as TGTGCCAGCAGTTTATTCGGCAGGGGGCAAGAGACCCAGTACTTC. Translated, it gives CASSLFGRGQETQYF.

The chain uses TRBV5-4 and TRBJ1-2; D is possibly TRBD1 (5 bases). Trimming cost V 4 bases and J 6 bases, with 16 bases left between them. The germline V gene encodes CDR1 SGHNT and CDR2 YYREEE (reference sequence). The length of the CDR3 is 14 residues. The chain's CDR3 is CASSHPRGGDGYTF. The CDR3 nucleotides are TGTGCCAGCAGCCATCCCCGGGGGGGGGATGGCTACACCTTC.

This clonotype has just a few counts. The genes are TRBV7-2 and TRBJ2-1; D may be TRBD2 (6 bases). There are 16 residues in the CDR3. V lost 2 bases to trimming and J lost 1 base, with 12 bases between them. Germline values: CDR1 SGHTA, CDR2 FQGNSA. The CDR3 loop reads CASSLSAGRSYNEQFF. In nucleotides, the CDR3 is TGTGCCAGCAGCTTATCCGCGGGGAGGTCCTACAATGAGCAGTTCTTC.

The chain couples TRBV20-1 to TRBJ2-3; D not resolved. Trimming took off 1 base at V and 0 bases at J, with 11 bases between the two ends. The CDR3 extends over 15 amino acids. Germline V CDR1 and CDR2: DFQATT, SNEGSKA (reference sequence). CDR3 in DNA: TGCAGTGCTAGAGTGGGGTCCGTTAGCACAGATACGCAGTATTTT. This gives the protein CSARVGSVSTDTQYF.

The V call is TRBV20-1, the J call TRBJ2-1, with D tentatively TRBD2 (6 bases). Trimming took off 0 bases at V and 7 bases at J, with 28 bases between the two ends. Per the germline V gene, CDR1 is DFQATT and CDR2 is SNEGSKA (reference sequence). This CDR3 is 19 amino acids long. CDR3 loop: CSARDLPGTQPFLGNEQFF. CDR3 bases: TGCAGTGCTAGAGATCTTCCCGGGACTCAACCCTTCTTGGGGAATGAGCAGTTCTTC.

The chain is built from TRBV6-5 and TRBJ1-6; 10 bases fit TRBD1. The germline gives CDR1 MNHEY, CDR2 SVGAGI. With 0 bases clipped from V and 4 bases from J, the junction kept 6 bases outside the gene matches. The CDR3 consists of 18 residues. The chain's CDR3 is CASSYSKTGGIYNSPLHF. The CDR3 DNA reads TGTGCCAGCAGTTACTCAAAGACAGGGGGCATTTATAATTCACCCCTCCACTTT.

This clonotype has only a few counts. The chain is built from TRBV9 and TRBJ2-2, with 7 bases aligning to TRBD1. This CDR3 contains 17 residues. CDR1 SGDLS and CDR2 YYNGEE come from the germline V gene. V lost 3 bases, J lost 3 bases, and 11 bases stayed unmatched. The CDR3 region is CASSGSRGQRDTGELFF. The CDR3 DNA is TGTGCCAGCAGCGGGTCTAGGGGACAGCGCGACACCGGGGAGCTGTTTTTT.

By its share, this clonotype is medium-sized. The chain links TRBV30 to TRBJ2-6; D may match TRBD1 or TRBD2 (5 bases each). The length of the CDR3 is 14 residues. CDR1 GTSNPN and CDR2 SVGIG come from the germline V gene (reference sequence). The CDR3 DNA reads as TGTGGGGGGTCGCCCTCCTCTGGGGCCAACGTCCTGACTTTC. Protein sequence: CGGSPSSGANVLTF.

This clonotype was detected ten times or more. The chain joins TRBV24-1 to TRBJ2-7; 12 positions agree with TRBD1. CDR1 is KGHDR and CDR2 is SFDVKD in the germline V gene. This CDR3 region has 14 residues. V dropped 9 bases and J dropped 5; count of bases not matched to a gene: 7. The CDR3 bases are TGTGCCACCCGCCGGGACAGGGGGCCAAACGAGCAGTACTTC. The encoded protein is CATRRDRGPNEQYF.

The rearrangement links TRBV12-3 or TRBV12-4 to TRBJ2-7; TRBD1 matches at 8 bases. This CDR3 has 15 amino acids. V lost 1 base and J lost 5; bases outside the gene matches: 7. The CDR3 coding sequence is TGTGCCAGCAGTTTAGGGGGGACAGGTGGGGACGAGCAGTACTTC. As protein: CASSLGGTGGDEQYF.

There are a few counts of this clonotype. The chain has TRBV20-1 and TRBJ2-1; TRBD2 matches at 7 bases. Germline values: CDR1 DFQATT, CDR2 SNEGSKA (reference sequence). The CDR3 is made up of 15 amino acids. The junction had 4 bases not matched to a gene; V was cut back by 0 bases and J by 2 bases. The CDR3 region is CSARDISGAYNEQFF. In nucleotides, the CDR3 is TGCAGTGCTAGAGATATAAGCGGGGCCTACAATGAGCAGTTCTTC.

This clonotype has more than one count but fewer than ten. The chain recombines TRBV20-1 with TRBJ2-7; 8 nucleotides agree with TRBD2. Germline CDR1 DFQATT, CDR2 SNEGSKA (reference sequence). The junction had 6 bases not matched to a gene; V was cut back by 6 bases and J by 5 bases. There are 12 residues in the CDR3. CDR3 coding DNA: TGCAGTGCCGGGGGGGCGGGAGACGAGCAGTACTTC. Residues: CSAGGAGDEQYF.

The gene calls are TRBV10-3 and TRBJ2-3; the D is unclear. V was shortened by 6 bases and J by 0 bases, with 7 bases between the two germline ends. The CDR3 extends over 13 amino acids. The germline V gene has CDR1 ENHRY and CDR2 SYGVKD. CDR3 nucleotides: TGTGCCATCAGAGTAGGGAGCACAGATACGCAGTATTTT. Translation: CAIRVGSTDTQYF.

This clonotype was observed a few times. This chain connects TRBV11-2 to TRBJ2-4; D is ambiguous. The germline V and J ends were trimmed by 5 bases and 1 base, with 12 bases remaining between them. The CDR3 loop spans 15 amino acids. CDR1 is SGHAT, CDR2 FQNNGV, per germline. CDR3 region: CASSPLKGAKNIQYF. The CDR3 coding sequence is TGTGCCAGCAGCCCACTCAAAGGGGCCAAAAACATTCAGTACTTC. The full variable domain, in which reference TRBV11-2 and TRBJ2-4 provide the parts outside the CDR3, is EAGVAQSPRYKIIEKRQSVAFWCNPISGHATLYWYQQILGQGPKLLIQFQNNGVVDDSQLPKDRFSAERLKGVDSTLKIQPAKLEDSAVYLCASSPLKGAKNIQYFGAGTRLSVL.